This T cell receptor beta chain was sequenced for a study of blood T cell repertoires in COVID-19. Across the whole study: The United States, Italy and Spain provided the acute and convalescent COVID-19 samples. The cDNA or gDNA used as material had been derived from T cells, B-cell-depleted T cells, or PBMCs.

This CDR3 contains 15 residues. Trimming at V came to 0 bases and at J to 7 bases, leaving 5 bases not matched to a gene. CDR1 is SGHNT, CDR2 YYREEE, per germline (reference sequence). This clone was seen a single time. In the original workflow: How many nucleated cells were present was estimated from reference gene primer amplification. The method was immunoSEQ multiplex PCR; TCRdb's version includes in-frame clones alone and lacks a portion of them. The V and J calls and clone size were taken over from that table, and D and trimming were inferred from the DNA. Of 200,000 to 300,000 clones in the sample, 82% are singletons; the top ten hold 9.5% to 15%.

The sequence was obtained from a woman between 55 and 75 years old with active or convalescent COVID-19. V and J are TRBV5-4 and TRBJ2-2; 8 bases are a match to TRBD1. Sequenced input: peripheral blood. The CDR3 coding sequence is TGTGCCAGCAGCTTGGAAGGGACAGGTATCGGGGAGCTGTTTTTT. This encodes CASSLEGTGIGELFF.